This TCR beta chain is from a study of cytomegalovirus exposure and HLA in healthy donors. Study findings and constraints: The investigators catalogued 150 to 200 TCR beta chains as cytomegalovirus-associated. It was confirmed in vitro that a few of the CMV-associated chains were specific for CMV antigens.

Donors were drawn from the roughly 110-subject validation cohort, separate from the approximately 680-subject first cohort. Using immunoSEQ multiplex PCR, the repertoire was profiled, and TCRdb retains in-frame clones only, with some absent. This sample carries hundreds of thousands of clones, roughly 84% of them seen once, and the ten largest clones take 12%. This clone was counted only a few times. The antigen remains unidentified. The sequence was obtained from a man between 18 and 29 years old in good health and CMV-seropositive. Sequencing was done on a sample of PBMCs.

The CDR3 protein is CASSRLRGPGANVLTF. The CDR3 region has the DNA TGTGCCAGCAGTCGCCTTAGGGGTCCTGGGGCCAACGTCCTGACTTTC. V and J are TRBV7-9 and TRBJ2-6; possibly TRBD1 for D (5 bases). Trimming stripped 6 bases from V and 2 bases from J, with 14 bases between. In germline, CDR1 is SEHNR, CDR2 FQNEAQ (reference sequence). This CDR3 comprises 16 residues.